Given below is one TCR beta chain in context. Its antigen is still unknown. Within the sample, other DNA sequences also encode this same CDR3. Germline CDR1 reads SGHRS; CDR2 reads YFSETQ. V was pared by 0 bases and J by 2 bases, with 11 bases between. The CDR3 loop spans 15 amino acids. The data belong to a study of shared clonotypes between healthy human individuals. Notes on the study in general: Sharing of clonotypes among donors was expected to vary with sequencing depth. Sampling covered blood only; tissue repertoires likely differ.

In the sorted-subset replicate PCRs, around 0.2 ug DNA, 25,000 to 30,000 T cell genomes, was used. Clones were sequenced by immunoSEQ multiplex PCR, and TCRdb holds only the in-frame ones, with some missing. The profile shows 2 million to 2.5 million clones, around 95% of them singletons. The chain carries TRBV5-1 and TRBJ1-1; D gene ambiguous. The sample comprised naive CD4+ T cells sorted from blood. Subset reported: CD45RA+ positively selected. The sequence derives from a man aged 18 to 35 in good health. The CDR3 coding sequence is TGCGCCAGCAGCTTGGCGACGGGTGGAAACACTGAAGCTTTCTTT. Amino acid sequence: CASSLATGGNTEAFF.